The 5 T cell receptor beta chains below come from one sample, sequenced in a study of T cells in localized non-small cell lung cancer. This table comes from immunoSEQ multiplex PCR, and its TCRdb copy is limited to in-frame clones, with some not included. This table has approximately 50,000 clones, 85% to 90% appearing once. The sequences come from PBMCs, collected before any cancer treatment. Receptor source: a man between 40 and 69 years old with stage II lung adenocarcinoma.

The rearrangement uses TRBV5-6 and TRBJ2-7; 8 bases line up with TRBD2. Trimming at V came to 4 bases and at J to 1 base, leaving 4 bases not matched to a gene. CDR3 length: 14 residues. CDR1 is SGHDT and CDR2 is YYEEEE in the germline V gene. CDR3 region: CASSRRGVSYEQYF. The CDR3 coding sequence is TGTGCCAGCAGCCGGCGGGGGGTGTCCTACGAGCAGTACTTC. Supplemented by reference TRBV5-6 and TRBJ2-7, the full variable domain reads DAGVTQSPTHLIKTRGQQVTLRCSPKSGHDTVSWYQQALGQGPQFIFQYYEEEERQRGNFPDRFSGHQFPNYSSELNVNALLLGDSALYLCASSRRGVSYEQYFGPGTRLTVT.

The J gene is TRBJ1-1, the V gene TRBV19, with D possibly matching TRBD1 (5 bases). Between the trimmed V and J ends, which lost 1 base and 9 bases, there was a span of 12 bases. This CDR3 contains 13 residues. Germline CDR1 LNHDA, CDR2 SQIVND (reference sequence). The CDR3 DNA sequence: TGTGCCAGTAGTATAGCCCTCAGGGAACAAGCTTTCTTT. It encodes CASSIALREQAFF. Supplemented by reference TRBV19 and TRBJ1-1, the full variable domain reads DGGITQSPKYLFRKEGQNVTLSCEQNLNHDAMYWYRQDPGQGLRLIYYSQIVNDFQKGDIAEGYSVSREKKESFPLTVTSAQKNPTAFYLCASSIALREQAFFGQGTRLTVV.

The DNA for the CDR3 is TGTGCCAGCAGTACCTCAGAACCGTTGCGTCAGCCCCAGCATTTT. Encoded protein: CASSTSEPLRQPQHF. The V and J genes are TRBV6-6 and TRBJ1-5; D remains unclear. The CDR3 has 15 residues. Germline loops: CDR1 MNHNY, CDR2 SVGAGI (reference sequence). The V end lost 5 bases, the J end lost 6 bases, and 17 bases lay between the germline ends.

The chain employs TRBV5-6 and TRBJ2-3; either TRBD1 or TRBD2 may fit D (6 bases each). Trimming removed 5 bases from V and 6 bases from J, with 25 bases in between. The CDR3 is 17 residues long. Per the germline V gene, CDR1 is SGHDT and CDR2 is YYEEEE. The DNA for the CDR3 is TGTGCCAGCAGTTCTCCCCGGGGGCCCGGGGGAGGCGATACGCAGTATTTT. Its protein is CASSSPRGPGGGDTQYF.

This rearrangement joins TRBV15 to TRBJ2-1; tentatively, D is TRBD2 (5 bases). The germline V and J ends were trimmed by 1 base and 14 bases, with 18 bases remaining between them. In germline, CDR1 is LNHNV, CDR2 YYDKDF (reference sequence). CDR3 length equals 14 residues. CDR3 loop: CATSRVPNARAEFF. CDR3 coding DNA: TGTGCCACCAGCAGAGTACCCAATGCAAGAGCGGAGTTCTTC.